A selection of T cell receptor beta chains follows, all from one sample in a study of shared clonotypes between healthy human individuals. This table comes from immunoSEQ multiplex PCR, and its TCRdb copy is limited to in-frame clones, with some not included. The repertoire holds 550,000 to 800,000 clones, with 74% as singletons. Sequences were obtained from memory CD4+ T cells sorted from blood. These receptors were obtained from a woman aged 25-40 years in good health. Each CDR3 is given with its conserved first and last residue. D genes are given only for firm matches. The size field is filled for only some rows; it gives once, few, many or a size class.

size	V	J	D	DNA	CDR3
few	TRBV19	TRBJ2-2	TRBD2	TGTGCCAGTAGCTCGATCAGAGACGGGACTAATGCCGGGGAGCTGTTTTTT	CASSSIRDGTNAGELFF
.	TRBV14	TRBJ2-6	.	TGTGCCAGCAGCCAAGCGTTGGGGTGGCTCTCTGGGGCCAACGTCCTGACTTTC	CASSQALGWLSGANVLTF
once	TRBV5-1	TRBJ1-3	.	TGCGCCAGCAGCTTGGGACGGACGACTGGAAACACCATATATTTT	CASSLGRTTGNTIYF
.	TRBV29-1	TRBJ1-1	TRBD1	TGCAGCGCGTCAACAGGGGACACTGAAGCTTTCTTT	CSASTGDTEAFF
few	TRBV4-1	TRBJ1-1	.	TGCGCCAGCAGCCACAAGATGCAGAAGAACACTGAAGCTTTCTTT	CASSHKMQKNTEAFF
.	TRBV5-1	TRBJ2-3	.	TGCGCCAGCAGCTTGACCAGGTTGGATACGCAGTATTTT	CASSLTRLDTQYF
once	TRBV12-2	TRBJ2-7	.	TGTGCAAGTCGCTTAGCGCGGTGGGGCGGCCGCTACGAGCAGTACTTC	CASRLARWGGRYEQYF
once	TRBV7-9	TRBJ1-1	.	TGTGCCAGCAGCTTATGGGGACAAGTGAACACTGAAGCTTTCTTT	CASSLWGQVNTEAFF
.	TRBV28	TRBJ2-3	TRBD2	TGTGCCAGCAGTTGGGGACTAGCGGGAGGGCCAAGGGATACGCAGTATTTT	CASSWGLAGGPRDTQYF
.	TRBV7-3	TRBJ2-5	.	TGTGCCAGCAGCCCGGTTTTGGGGGTTCAAGAGACCCAGTACTTC	CASSPVLGVQETQYF
.	TRBV2	TRBJ2-7	.	TGTGCCAGCAGTGCCCCACTGGTCTCCTACGAGCAGTACTTC	CASSAPLVSYEQYF
few	TRBV5-1	TRBJ2-1	.	TGCGCCAGCAGTCTCCGGGACGGATCGTACAATGAGCAGTTCTTC	CASSLRDGSYNEQFF
.	TRBV4-2	TRBJ2-1	TRBD2	TGTGCCAGCAGCCGCAGCGGGAGTTACAATGAGCAGTTCTTC	CASSRSGSYNEQFF
.	TRBV28	TRBJ2-2	.	TGTGCCAGCAGTAAACATGCTTGGGGGGAGAACACCGGGGAGCTGTTTTTT	CASSKHAWGENTGELFF
.	TRBV5-4	TRBJ2-1	.	TGTGCCAGCAGCTTGGTTCAGCGGGCGTACAATGAGCAGTTCTTC	CASSLVQRAYNEQFF
.	TRBV7-9	TRBJ2-4	TRBD2	TGTGCCAGCAGCCTGGGACTAGCGGGAGGTCAAGGATGGAACATTCAGTACTTC	CASSLGLAGGQGWNIQYF
many	TRBV28	TRBJ2-5	TRBD1	TGTGCCAGCACCCAATTCGGGACAGGGACGGAGACCCAGTACTTC	CASTQFGTGTETQYF
.	TRBV19	TRBJ2-7	.	TGTGCCAGTAGAAAAACCGGGGAAATGGCCTACGAGCAGTACTTC	CASRKTGEMAYEQYF
.	TRBV7-2	TRBJ2-2	.	TGTGCCAGCAGCTTCGGGAACACCGGGGAGCTGTTTTTT	CASSFGNTGELFF
.	TRBV2	TRBJ2-7	.	TGTGCCAGCAGTCGACAGGTTTACGAGCAGTACTTC	CASSRQVYEQYF
.	TRBV7-9	TRBJ2-1	TRBD2	TGTGCCAGCAGCTTAGAAGCGGGAGAGAGAGAGCAGTTCTTC	CASSLEAGEREQFF
.	TRBV2	TRBJ2-1	.	TGTGCCAGCAACCGGCTAGGGTTGAATGAGCAGTTCTTC	CASNRLGLNEQFF
.	TRBV5-4	TRBJ1-1	TRBD1	TGTGCCAGCAGCAAGGGACAGGTGGACACTGAAGCTTTCTTT	CASSKGQVDTEAFF
.	TRBV29-1	TRBJ2-1	.	TGCAGCGTTAGGCAGACATCCTACAATGAGCAGTTCTTC	CSVRQTSYNEQFF
.	TRBV27	TRBJ2-3	TRBD2	TGTGCCAGCAGTTCACGGACTAGTGGCACAGATACGCAGTATTTT	CASSSRTSGTDTQYF
.	TRBV7-9	TRBJ2-1	TRBD2	TGTGCCAGCAGCTTAGGGCTAGCGGGGGGAAATGAGCAGTTCTTC	CASSLGLAGGNEQFF
.	TRBV29-1	TRBJ1-1	.	TGCAGCGTTGAGTCCGGGAACACTGAAGCTTTCTTT	CSVESGNTEAFF
.	TRBV28	TRBJ2-7	.	TGTGCCAGCAGTTTGGGGGGGCAGGGCCCCTACGAGCAGTACTTC	CASSLGGQGPYEQYF
.	TRBV19	TRBJ2-5	TRBD2	TGTGCCAGTAGTCCCCAGGGACTAGCGGGAGGAGGGGCGACCCAGTACTTC	CASSPQGLAGGGATQYF
.	TRBV4-1	TRBJ1-5	.	TGCGCCAGCAAACTTTCCCAGGGCAGCAATCAGCCCCAGCATTTT	CASKLSQGSNQPQHF
.	TRBV28	TRBJ1-3	TRBD1	TGTGCCAGCAGTACGACAGGGGCTTTCGGAAACACCATATATTTT	CASSTTGAFGNTIYF
.	TRBV5-6	TRBJ1-1	.	TGTGCCAGCAGCTTTACAAGGACACTCAAAGGGACTGAAGCTTTCTTT	CASSFTRTLKGTEAFF
.	TRBV29-1	TRBJ2-7	TRBD2	TGCAGCGTTGAAGATTCGGGGGGGCTAAGTTACGAGCAGTACTTC	CSVEDSGGLSYEQYF
.	TRBV27	TRBJ1-2	.	TGTGCCAGCAGTCTGACCCGGGGGGCAGGAAGCTATGGCTACACCTTC	CASSLTRGAGSYGYTF
.	TRBV5-1	TRBJ2-7	.	TGCGCCAGCAGCTTGGCCAGACTAGCCTACGAGCAGTACTTC	CASSLARLAYEQYF
.	TRBV7-8	TRBJ2-7	TRBD2	TGTGCCAGCAGCGAGCGGGACCGACCGACCGTCTACGAGCAGTACTTC	CASSERDRPTVYEQYF
.	TRBV5-1	TRBJ2-5	.	TGCGCCAGCAGCTCCAGGACAGCATGGGAAGAGACCCAGTACTTC	CASSSRTAWEETQYF
.	TRBV4-1	TRBJ2-5	.	TGCGCCAGCAGCCAAGATGGCCACAGGGACCAGACCCAGTACTTC	CASSQDGHRDQTQYF
few	TRBV19	TRBJ2-1	.	TGTGCCAGTAGTACTGGGCGGGCCCTAGGCAATGAGCAGTTCTTC	CASSTGRALGNEQFF
.	TRBV29-1	TRBJ2-3	.	TGCAGCGTTGATAAAGGGACAGATACGCAGTATTTT	CSVDKGTDTQYF
.	TRBV2	TRBJ1-1	.	TGTGCCAGCAGGGGACCAGGGGCCGGTCAATCGAACACTGAAGCTTTCTTT	CASRGPGAGQSNTEAFF
.	TRBV27	TRBJ2-1	.	TGTGCCAGCAGACCCCACTCCTACAATGAGCAGTTCTTC	CASRPHSYNEQFF
.	TRBV7-3	TRBJ2-7	.	TGTGCCAGCAGCTGTCGACGAGAGGGGACCTTATGCGAGCAGTACTTC	CASSCRREGTLCEQYF